This T cell receptor (beta chain) is drawn from a study of T cell responses to AZD1222 COVID-19 vaccine. Notes on the study in general: The repertoires were collected only after the peak T cell response.

The germline V and J ends were trimmed by 0 bases and 5 bases, with 5 bases remaining between them. CDR3 length: 12 residues. CDR1 is LGHDT and CDR2 is YNNKEL in the germline V gene (reference sequence). Sequencing was performed with immunoSEQ multiplex PCR; in TCRdb, only in-frame clones are kept and a portion is missing. The table has about 150,000 clones, about nine tenths seen once. Comments on this clone: Antigen specificity is unknown.

The J gene is TRBJ2-7, the V gene TRBV3-1 (or the pseudogene TRBV3-2); D gene uncertain. The starting material was peripheral blood, obtained 28 days after the second AZD1222 dose. This receptor was identified in an adult who received the AZD1222 COVID-19 vaccine. As DNA, the CDR3 is TGTGCCAGCAGCCAAGAAGTCCACGAGCAGTACTTC. It codes for CASSQEVHEQYF.